The entry below gives a single T cell receptor beta chain sequence along with its context. Its antigen is undetermined. The same CDR3 arises from other DNA sequences in this sample as well. The assay was immunoSEQ multiplex PCR, and TCRdb's table has in-frame clones only and misses some. The data show about 960,000 clones, around 80% seen once. This record comes from a study of shared clonotypes between healthy human individuals. It was into CD45RA+ naive and CD45RA-negative memory subsets that the CD4+ cells were split. The CDR3 runs 14 residues. The V end lost 2 bases, the J end lost 1 base, and 9 bases lay between the germline ends. Germline V gene data show CDR1 as SGDLS and CDR2 as YYNGEE. Notes on the study in general: Non-shared clonotypes showed lower generation probabilities than clonotypes common to all four donors.

The sample comprised memory CD4+ T cells sorted from blood. Subset of the sample: CD45RA-negative fraction. This sequence originates from a man aged 18 to 30 in good health. The chain recombines TRBV9 with TRBJ1-1; tentative D call: TRBD1 (5 bases). CDR3 in DNA: TGTGCCAGCAGCGTGGGGACGGGGAACACTGAAGCTTTCTTT. Translated, it gives CASSVGTGNTEAFF.